These 19 T cell receptor beta chains originate from one sample sequenced in a study of shared clonotypes between healthy human individuals. Profiling relied on immunoSEQ multiplex PCR, and the TCRdb table lists in-frame clones only, not all of them. The sample carries 2 million to 2.5 million clones, 80% to 95% recorded once. The sequenced sample consisted of naive CD4+ T cells from PBMCs. Indicated subset: CD45RA+ positively selected. All receptors derive from a man aged 18 to 29 in good health. Some clones in this sample may be carry-over from other donors' samples.

The chain links TRBV25-1 to TRBJ1-3; D remains unclear. The V end lost 6 bases, the J end lost 0 bases, and 12 bases lay between the germline ends. The germline V gene encodes CDR1 MGHDK and CDR2 SYGVNS. The CDR3 length is 15 residues. For the CDR3, the DNA is TGTGCCAGCAGCGCCACCTATCACTCTGGAAACACCATATATTTT. Translated: CASSATYHSGNTIYF.

This chain joins TRBV19 and TRBJ2-5; 11 bases line up with TRBD2. Germline CDR1 reads LNHDA; CDR2 reads SQIVND (reference sequence). The CDR3 totals 18 residues. After removal of 8 bases from V and 2 bases from J, the junction contained 16 bases not matched to a gene. CDR3 coding DNA: TGTGCCAGTTACACCGACGGGACTAGCGGAGAGGGGCAAGAGACCCAGTACTTC. Translation gives CASYTDGTSGEGQETQYF. Looking up the rest from reference TRBV19 and TRBJ2-5 gives the full variable domain: DGGITQSPKYLFRKEGQNVTLSCEQNLNHDAMYWYRQDPGQGLRLIYYSQIVNDFQKGDIAEGYSVSREKKESFPLTVTSAQKNPTAFYLCASYTDGTSGEGQETQYFGPGTRLLVL.

This chain uses TRBV15 with TRBJ1-2; TRBD1 matches 7 bases. Trimming at V came to 5 bases and at J to 2 bases, leaving 5 bases not matched to a gene. The length of the CDR3 is 14 residues. The germline V gene has CDR1 LNHNV and CDR2 YYDKDF (reference sequence). CDR3 region: CATSYRGLNYGYTF. DNA for the CDR3: TGTGCCACCAGCTACAGGGGACTCAACTATGGCTACACCTTC. Variable domain in full (rest from reference TRBV15 and TRBJ1-2): DAMVIQNPRYQVTQFGKPVTLSCSQTLNHNVMYWYQQKSSQAPKLLFHYYDKDFNNEADTPDNFQSRRPNTSFCFLDIRSPGLGDTAMYLCATSYRGLNYGYTFGSGTRLTVV.

On this clone: Other DNA sequences in the sample encode the same CDR3. The V call is TRBV7-3, the J call TRBJ2-2; tentatively, D is TRBD1 (6 bases). Germline V gene data show CDR1 as SGHTA and CDR2 as FQGTGA. The V end lost 4 bases, the J end lost 1 base, and 10 bases lay between the germline ends. There are 15 residues in the CDR3. In DNA form, the CDR3 reads TGTGCCAGCAGCTCGGGACAACTGAACACCGGGGAGCTGTTTTTT. Encoded protein: CASSSGQLNTGELFF. The full variable domain, in which reference TRBV7-3 and TRBJ2-2 provide the parts outside the CDR3, is GAGVSQTPSNKVTEKGKYVELRCDPISGHTALYWYRQSLGQGPEFLIYFQGTGAADDSGLPNDRFFAVRPEGSVSTLKIQRTERGDSAVYLCASSSGQLNTGELFFGEGSRLTVL.

This chain's CDR3 is CASSTASYNEQFF. DNA for the CDR3: TGTGCCAGCAGCACGGCGTCCTACAATGAGCAGTTCTTC. The chain combines TRBV7-7 with TRBJ2-1, with D unclear. V shed 5 bases and J shed 1 base, with 6 bases lying between them. From germline, CDR1 is SSHAT and CDR2 FNYEAQ (reference sequence). This CDR3 spans 13 amino acids.

This clone was seen only once. The V call is TRBV28, the J call TRBJ2-7, with D tentatively TRBD1 (5 bases). Germline CDR1 MDHEN, CDR2 SYDVKM. The V end was cut by 5 bases, the J end by 2 bases, with 16 bases between. The CDR3 contains 15 residues. DNA for the CDR3: TGTGCCAGCAGTCCCCAGGGCCCGCTAGCCTACGAGCAGTACTTC. It encodes CASSPQGPLAYEQYF.

The chain couples TRBV6-5 to TRBJ2-5, with no clear D. The CDR3 is 13 amino acids. Per germline, CDR1 MNHEY and CDR2 SVGAGI. The V gene lost 5 bases and the J gene lost 3 bases, with 10 bases spanning the gap. CDR3 amino acids: CASSLGPKETQYF. CDR3 bases: TGTGCCAGCAGTCTAGGACCAAAAGAGACCCAGTACTTC.

As regards this clone: The sample has other DNA sequences that encode this CDR3 too. The rearrangement joins TRBV5-1 to TRBJ1-3; maybe TRBD1 (5 bases). There are 15 residues in the CDR3. CDR1 is SGHRS and CDR2 is YFSETQ in the germline V gene. V lost 0 bases and J 4 bases, leaving 11 bases between the germline ends. The CDR3 DNA reads as TGCGCCAGCAGCTTGGCCCAGGGTGCGGGAAACACCATATATTTT. Translation gives CASSLAQGAGNTIYF.

This chain joins TRBV2 and TRBJ1-2; D may be TRBD1 (5 bases). The CDR3 totals 12 residues. Trimming pared 10 bases from V and 5 bases from J, leaving 14 bases between. Germline V gene lookup returns CDR1 SNHLY and CDR2 FYNNEI. CDR3 DNA: TGTGCCACCTCTAGGGCAGGGTATGGCTACACCTTC. Translating it yields CATSRAGYGYTF.

The chain is built from TRBV13 and TRBJ1-4, with a possible D match to TRBD1 (6 bases). Looked up from germline, CDR1 is PRHDT and CDR2 is FYEKMQ (reference sequence). V was trimmed by 4 bases and J by 7 bases, leaving 22 bases between them. The CDR3 is 17 residues long. The CDR3 coding sequence is TGTGCCAGCAGCTCCCGTGACAGGCGATTACCTAGTGAAAAACTGTTTTTT. Protein product: CASSSRDRRLPSEKLFF.

The J gene is TRBJ1-4, the V gene TRBV4-2; D is unresolved. The CDR3 covers 18 residues. Germline V gene data show CDR1 as LGHNA and CDR2 as YNFKEQ. V dropped 1 base and J dropped 1 base, with 16 bases sitting between them. CDR3 in DNA: TGTGCCAGCAGCCAAGGACACCGAGGAGGGCAAACTAATGAAAAACTGTTTTTT. Amino acid sequence: CASSQGHRGGQTNEKLFF.

V gene TRBV19 combines with J gene TRBJ2-1, with 12 nucleotides matching TRBD1. V trimming: 8 bases; J trimming: 8 bases; junction bases outside the gene matches: 13. This CDR3 is 16 amino acids long. Germline CDR1 reads LNHDA; CDR2 reads SQIVND (reference sequence). CDR3 amino acids: CASLGTGGPREDEQFF. The CDR3 nucleotides are TGTGCCAGTCTCGGGACAGGGGGCCCTAGGGAGGATGAGCAGTTCTTC.

The chain links TRBV29-1 to TRBJ1-1, with 9 bases matching TRBD1. The V gene end was trimmed by 3 bases and the J gene end by 3 bases; junction bases not matched to a gene: 8. The germline gives CDR1 SQVTM, CDR2 ANQGSEA. This CDR3 spans 15 amino acids. Written as DNA, the CDR3 is TGCAGCGTTGAGGCGGGACAGGGAGCGGACACTGAAGCTTTCTTT. It codes for CSVEAGQGADTEAFF.

V is TRBV28 and J is TRBJ1-2; no clear D gene. Germline CDR1 and CDR2: MDHEN and SYDVKM. Trimming took 3 bases from V and 7 from J, leaving 9 bases between them. This CDR3 contains 12 residues. DNA of the CDR3: TGTGCCAGCAGTTTGGTAAGGACTGGCTACACCTTC. As protein: CASSLVRTGYTF.

The J gene is TRBJ1-3, the V gene TRBV6-5, with D possibly being TRBD1 (5 bases). Looked up from germline, CDR1 is MNHEY and CDR2 is SVGAGI. Trimming removed 5 bases from V and 3 bases from J, with 14 bases in between. The CDR3 totals 15 residues. The DNA of the CDR3 is TGTGCCAGCAGTCAGGGCGGGAGCGGTGGAAACACCATATATTTT. It encodes CASSQGGSGGNTIYF.

The chain joins TRBV29-1 to TRBJ2-7; D may be TRBD1 or TRBD2 (6 bases each). V lost 6 bases and J 5 bases, leaving 14 bases between the germline ends. There are 12 residues in the CDR3. Germline V gives CDR1 SQVTM, CDR2 ANQGSEA. The CDR3, as DNA: TGCAGCGTCGGAGGGGGGTTCGACGAGCAGTACTTC. It specifies CSVGGGFDEQYF.

In its sample, this clone was seen a few times. The chain couples TRBV9 to TRBJ1-1; D is unresolved. V shed 0 bases and J shed 6 bases, with 9 bases lying between them. This CDR3 region has 13 residues. From germline, CDR1 is SGDLS and CDR2 YYNGEE. The CDR3 sequence is CASSVGIRSEAFF. DNA for the CDR3: TGTGCCAGCAGCGTAGGAATAAGGTCTGAAGCTTTCTTT. Looking up the rest from reference TRBV9 and TRBJ1-1 gives the full variable domain: DSGVTQTPKHLITATGQRVTLRCSPRSGDLSVYWYQQSLDQGLQFLIQYYNGEERAKGNILERFSAQQFPDLHSELNLSSLELGDSALYFCASSVGIRSEAFFGQGTRLTVV.

This clone was counted a single time. The chain carries TRBV9 and TRBJ1-6, with a tentative D call TRBD1 (5 bases). CDR1 is SGDLS, CDR2 YYNGEE, per germline. The CDR3 runs to 15 residues. V lost 0 bases, J lost 10 bases, and 14 bases lay in between. The CDR3 sequence: CASSVADRGGSPLHF. The CDR3 nucleotides read TGTGCCAGCAGCGTAGCGGACCGGGGCGGATCACCCCTCCACTTT.

This clone was seen just once. The chain recombines TRBV7-2 with TRBJ2-7, with 9 nucleotides matching TRBD1. V gave up 5 bases and J gave up 0 bases; unmatched junction bases: 8. The CDR3 runs 16 residues. The V gene's germline CDR1 is SGHTA and CDR2 FQGNSA. CDR3 sequence (DNA): TGTGCCAGCAGCCGAGGGACAGGGTCAGGCTCCTACGAGCAGTACTTC. Protein sequence: CASSRGTGSGSYEQYF.